The clone carrying this TCR beta chain was found many times. What it binds is not known. The library targeted TCRbeta and was prepared with unique molecular identifiers. TCRdb independently ran MiXCR on the PCR reads; one entry per CDR3 protein. This repertoire shows 15,000 to 20,000 distinct CDR3 sequences, around 4.9% found once; its top ten account for 5.5% to 7.5%. Unmatched junction bases numbered 5, after V lost 1 base and J lost 1 base. The CDR3 loop spans 16 amino acids. Germline V gives CDR1 SGHRS, CDR2 YFSETQ. The entry originates in a study of T-cell reconstitution after alpha-beta-depleted transplantation in children. General study results and limits: It was reported that alpha-beta T cells came from several hundred expanded graft clones (about two months after transplant). There were some patients whose high TCRbeta diversity at day 60 came from surviving recipient T cells and thymic progenitors. The authors attributed T-cell counts and diversity one year after transplant mostly to newly produced T cells.

This sample comprised PBMCs, obtained before TCRalphabeta/CD19-depleted stem cell transplant. The receptor was derived from a boy aged 10-17 years with acute lymphoblastic leukemia, due to receive a stem cell transplant. The genes are TRBV5-1 and TRBJ1-3, with 7 bases that match TRBD1. CDR3 protein: CASSLWDRASGNTIYF. The DNA of the CDR3 is TGCGCCAGCAGCTTGTGGGACAGAGCTTCTGGAAACACCATATATTTT. Variable domain in full (rest from reference TRBV5-1 and TRBJ1-3): KAGVTQTPRYLIKTRGQQVTLSCSPISGHRSVSWYQQTPGQGLQFLFEYFSETQRNKGNFPGRFSGRQFSNSRSEMNVSTLELGDSALYLCASSLWDRASGNTIYFGEGSWLTVV.